This is a list of T cell receptor beta chains from one sample in a study of cytomegalovirus exposure and HLA in healthy donors. Sequencing was performed with immunoSEQ multiplex PCR; in TCRdb, only in-frame clones are kept and a portion is missing. The sample carries fewer than 200,000 clones, roughly 80% recorded once. Sample: PBMCs. The receptor source for this set is a woman aged 18-30 years in good health and CMV-seronegative. Each CDR3 is given with its conserved first and last residue. The D gene is left open where the match is weak. Some rows mark clone size as missing; the rest say once, few, many or name a class of expanded clone.

TRBJ1-5 - few TRBV6-4 TGTGCCAGCAGTGACTCAACTGAGGGAGATCAGCCCCAGCATTTT CASSDSTEGDQPQHF
TRBJ2-1 TRBD1 - TRBV5-1 TGCGCCAGCAGCCAATCGACAGGGGGCTATGAGCAGTTCTTC CASSQSTGGYEQFF
TRBJ2-3 TRBD2 - TRBV9 TGTGCCAGCAGCGTCGCTAGCGGAACAGATACGCAGTATTTT CASSVASGTDTQYF
TRBJ1-4 - few TRBV19 TGTGCCAGTAGTGCGGTAGGGGGAACTAATGAAAAACTGTTTTTT CASSAVGGTNEKLFF
TRBJ2-1 - - TRBV6-4 TGTGCCAGCAGTGATTTCTCAGGGGTCTCCTACAATGAGCAGTTCTTC CASSDFSGVSYNEQFF
TRBJ1-1 - - TRBV7-2 TGTGCCAGCAGCTTAACAGGATTCCTGAACACTGAAGCTTTCTTT CASSLTGFLNTEAFF
TRBJ1-2 - - TRBV11-2 TGTGCCAGCAGCTTGGGAGACGGACAGTCGGCGGGAGGGGAGTATGGCTACACCTTC CASSLGDGQSAGGEYGYTF
TRBJ1-2 TRBD1 - TRBV5-4 TGTGCCAGCAGCACAAGACAGGGTTCTAACTATGGCTACACCTTC CASSTRQGSNYGYTF
TRBJ2-1 TRBD2 - TRBV6-1 TGTGCCAGCAGTGAAATTCCTTTGGGTTTAGCGGGAAGAAATGAGCAGTTCTTC CASSEIPLGLAGRNEQFF
TRBJ1-1 - - TRBV13 TGTGCCAGCAGCTTATGGGGGGGCGCGGGCACTGAAGCTTTCTTT CASSLWGGAGTEAFF
TRBJ1-2 - once TRBV6-5 TGTGCCAGCACCCAAGGCGGGGGGGGGCGGGGCTACACCTTC CASTQGGGGRGYTF
TRBJ2-1 - - TRBV11-2 TGTGCCAGCAGCTTAGGGCGGTGGGAGGCTGAGCAGTTCTTC CASSLGRWEAEQFF
TRBJ1-4 TRBD1 - TRBV28 TGTGCCAGCAGTTACGACAGGGCAAATGAAAAACTGTTTTTT CASSYDRANEKLFF
TRBJ1-2 TRBD1 - TRBV28 TGTGCCAGCAGACACCGGGACAGGCGGGTCTATGGCTACACCTTC CASRHRDRRVYGYTF
TRBJ2-7 - few TRBV29-1 TGCAGCGCCTATGGGCTAGCGCAATACGAGCAGTACTTC CSAYGLAQYEQYF
TRBJ2-5 TRBD2 few TRBV5-1 TGCGCCAGCAGCCCGGGACTAGCGGGATATCTGTACCAAGAGACCCAGTACTTC CASSPGLAGYLYQETQYF
TRBJ2-3 TRBD2 - TRBV5-6 TGTGCCAGCAGCCCGGGACTAGCGGGAACTTACGCAGATACGCAGTATTTT CASSPGLAGTYADTQYF
TRBJ2-7 TRBD1 once TRBV4-3 TGCGCCAGCAGCCAAGCAACAGGGGGCAACTACGAGCAGTACTTC CASSQATGGNYEQYF
TRBJ1-4 - - TRBV19 TGTGCCAGTAGGTGTCAGGATGAGTGCCCGTCATCCGATGAAAAACTGTTTTTT CASRCQDECPSSDEKLFF
TRBJ2-1 TRBD1 - TRBV5-4 TGTGCCAGCAGCGCAGGGGGCTCCTACAATGAGCAGTTCTTC CASSAGGSYNEQFF
TRBJ2-7 - - TRBV6-1 TGTGCCAGCTCCCGGCGGATAGACTACGAGCAGTACTTC CASSRRIDYEQYF
TRBJ1-3 - few TRBV21-1 TGTGCCAGCAGGCGGGTCGTTCAGAACACCATATATTTT CASRRVVQNTIYF
TRBJ2-2 TRBD1 - TRBV2 TGTGCCAGCGTAAGACAGGGGGAGGGTCGCACCGGGGAGCTGTTTTTT CASVRQGEGRTGELFF
TRBJ2-7 TRBD1 - TRBV9 TGTGCCAGCAGCGTGGAAGGACAGGTCGGGGTAGTCGAGCAGTACTTC CASSVEGQVGVVEQYF
TRBJ2-3 TRBD2 - TRBV15 TGTGCCACCAGCAGATTAGCGGGAGTTGGAGATACGCAGTATTTT CATSRLAGVGDTQYF
TRBJ1-4 - once TRBV5-5 TGTGCCAGCAGCCCTCAGGGGCACCCTAATGAAAAACTGTTTTTT CASSPQGHPNEKLFF
TRBJ2-2 TRBD1 - TRBV2 TGTGCCAGCAGAGCGGGACAGGGCGCCGGGGAGCTGTTTTTT CASRAGQGAGELFF
TRBJ1-6 TRBD1 - TRBV10-3 TGTGCCATCAGTCTGGGACAGAATAATTCACCCCTCCACTTT CAISLGQNNSPLHF
TRBJ2-3 TRBD2 few TRBV5-4 TGTGCCAGCAGCCCTTTACCGGGACTAGCGGGAGCCGCAGATACGCAGTATTTT CASSPLPGLAGAADTQYF
TRBJ2-7 - - TRBV27 TGTGCCACCTCTCAATGGGCCACCTACGAGCAGTACTTC CATSQWATYEQYF
TRBJ2-1 - - TRBV6-5 TGTGCCAGCAGTAGGACAGCACACAATGAGCAGTTCTTC CASSRTAHNEQFF
TRBJ2-7 TRBD2 - TRBV4-1 TGCGCCAGCAGCCACCTAGCGGGGGTTTGGTCCTACGAGCAGTACTTC CASSHLAGVWSYEQYF
TRBJ2-2 TRBD2 - TRBV2 TGTGCCAGCAGTGAAACTAGCGGGAGGGCCGTGTGGGGGGAGCTGTTTTTT CASSETSGRAVWGELFF
TRBJ2-3 - few TRBV11-2 TGTGCCAGCAGAGGACAGTCCACCACAGATACGCAGTATTTT CASRGQSTTDTQYF
TRBJ1-6 TRBD1 - TRBV6-5 TGTGCCAGCAGGGGACAGGTCAATTCACCCCTCCACTTT CASRGQVNSPLHF
TRBJ2-1 - - TRBV27 TGTGCCAGCAGTTTTAACCTGGTCCGGGGTGAGCAGTTCTTC CASSFNLVRGEQFF
TRBJ2-7 TRBD1 - TRBV5-4 TGTGCCAGCAGCTTGCCGGGACAGTTCACGGGCGAGCAGTACTTC CASSLPGQFTGEQYF
TRBJ2-5 - - TRBV7-9 TGTGCCAGCAGCGCCAGGGGCAGCGACCAAGAGACCCAGTACTTC CASSARGSDQETQYF
TRBJ2-2 - - TRBV6-5 TGTGCCAGCAGTTACATCAGATTCACCGGGGAGCTGTTTTTT CASSYIRFTGELFF
TRBJ1-2 - - TRBV5-1 TGCGCCAGCAGCGTCAGGGGAGGGCCCTATGGCTACACCTTC CASSVRGGPYGYTF
TRBJ2-5 - - TRBV6-6 TGTGCCAGCAGTTACAGGGGCCAAAGTAGGGAGACCCAGTACTTC CASSYRGQSRETQYF
TRBJ2-7 TRBD1 few TRBV5-1 TGCGCCAGCGACGCCGCGACAGGGCCGGTTTCCTACGAGCAGTACTTC CASDAATGPVSYEQYF
TRBJ1-3 - - TRBV11-2 TGTGCCAGCAGCTTATCCCGCGGTCCATACTCTGGAAACACCATATATTTT CASSLSRGPYSGNTIYF
TRBJ2-6 TRBD1 few TRBV18 TGTGCCAGCTCACCACAAAGGACAGGGCAATTAGCTGGGGCCAACGTCCTGACTTTC CASSPQRTGQLAGANVLTF
TRBJ1-4 - - TRBV30 TGTGCCTGGTCGGAGGGAACTAATGAAAAACTGTTTTTT CAWSEGTNEKLFF
TRBJ2-7 - - TRBV28 TGTGCCAGCAGTTTAGGGGGCAGGGGTATTGGCGAGCAGTACTTC CASSLGGRGIGEQYF
TRBJ2-5 TRBD2 - TRBV5-4 TGTGCCAGCAGCTTAGCGGGAGCGGGGGAGACCCAGTACTTC CASSLAGAGETQYF
TRBJ2-3 TRBD1 - TRBV7-8 TGTGCCAGCAGCTTAGCGAGGGGACAGGGAGGGGCAGATACGCAGTATTTT CASSLARGQGGADTQYF
TRBJ2-3 TRBD2 - TRBV5-6 TGTGCCACAAGCCTGGGGACTAGCGGGAGTTCGCAGTATTTT CATSLGTSGSSQYF
TRBJ1-2 TRBD1 - TRBV28 TGTGCCAGCTTTGCCGCGGGACAGGGGGATGGCTACACCTTC CASFAAGQGDGYTF
TRBJ1-2 - - TRBV6-1 TGTGCCAGCAGGTTAAGGGGCACTGGCTATGGCTACACCTTC CASRLRGTGYGYTF
TRBJ2-1 TRBD2 - TRBV7-2 TGTGCCAGCAGCAAAGGACTAGCGGAGCCCCGTTACAATGAGCAGTTCTTC CASSKGLAEPRYNEQFF
TRBJ2-3 TRBD1 - TRBV7-8 TGTGCCAGTAACAGGGGTGGATTCAGCACAGATACGCAGTATTTT CASNRGGFSTDTQYF
TRBJ1-1 - once TRBV27 TGTGCCAGCAGTTTATACGGACGGGAGAACACTGAAGCTTTCTTT CASSLYGRENTEAFF
TRBJ1-2 TRBD1 - TRBV6-6 TGTGCCAGCAGTTCCGACAGGGGCAGCCATGGCTACACCTTC CASSSDRGSHGYTF
TRBJ2-2 - - TRBV12-5 TGTGCTAGTGGTTTGCTAGCTAACTACTTCCCAACGAACACCGGGGAGCTGTTTTTT CASGLLANYFPTNTGELFF
TRBJ2-3 TRBD2 - TRBV6-4 TGTGCCAGCAGTGCGGGACTAGCAGTCAGTCCGCAGTATTTT CASSAGLAVSPQYF
TRBJ2-2 - - TRBV5-4 TGTGCCAGCAGCTTGAATCAGGAAAACACCGGGGAGCTGTTTTTT CASSLNQENTGELFF
TRBJ2-7 TRBD2 - TRBV6-5 TGTGCCAGCAGGGGATTTGGGACTACCTACGAGCAGTACTTC CASRGFGTTYEQYF